The 17 T cell receptor beta chains below were found in one sample sequenced in a study of cytomegalovirus exposure and HLA in healthy donors. The data were produced by immunoSEQ multiplex PCR, yet TCRdb's version contains in-frame clones alone and is incomplete. The table lists some 110,000 clones, approximately 86% of them singletons, with approximately 4% in the top ten. The sequenced material came from PBMCs. The receptors stem from a woman younger than 35 in good health and CMV-seropositive.

The chain combines TRBV2 with TRBJ2-1; 10 bases match TRBD1. The CDR3 length is 13 residues. With 6 bases clipped from V and 7 bases from J, the junction kept 3 bases outside the gene matches. Germline V gene lookup returns CDR1 SNHLY and CDR2 FYNNEI. CDR3 sequence (DNA): TGTGCCAGCAGCCGGACAGGGGGAAATGAGCAGTTCTTC. Protein product: CASSRTGGNEQFF.

The chain links TRBV6-5 to TRBJ1-1; 8 bases are shared with TRBD1. This CDR3 is 15 amino acids long. CDR1 is MNHEY and CDR2 is SVGAGI in the germline V gene. V was pared by 5 bases and J by 1 base, with 6 bases of the junction left unmatched. CDR3 amino acids: CASSKTQGANTEAFF. DNA for the CDR3: TGTGCCAGCAGTAAGACCCAGGGGGCGAACACTGAAGCTTTCTTT.

The V and J genes are TRBV29-1 and TRBJ2-3, with a tentative D call TRBD1 (6 bases). This CDR3 is 15 amino acids long. The ends were cut back, 4 bases at V and 2 bases at J, with 16 bases in the middle. CDR1 is SQVTM, CDR2 ANQGSEA, per germline. This CDR3 reads CSVGERGTLTDTQYF. The CDR3 bases are TGCAGCGTTGGGGAGAGGGGGACACTCACAGATACGCAGTATTTT.

The V call is TRBV5-1, the J call TRBJ2-5; D may be TRBD1 (8 bases). This CDR3 contains 14 residues. Germline V gene lookup returns CDR1 SGHRS and CDR2 YFSETQ. The germline V and J ends were trimmed by 4 bases and 5 bases, with 15 bases remaining between them. The DNA of the CDR3 is TGCGCCAGCAGCCCTACAGGGGGGGTTGAGACCCAGTACTTC. Protein: CASSPTGGVETQYF.

V usage is TRBV28 and J usage is TRBJ2-3; D gene ambiguous. Trimming removed 6 bases at V and 6 bases at J, with 7 bases between. CDR3 length equals 11 residues. Germline-derived CDR1 and CDR2 are MDHEN and SYDVKM. CDR3: CASRQQDTQYF. CDR3 bases: TGTGCCAGCAGGCAACAGGATACGCAGTATTTT. Full variable domain (remainder filled in from reference TRBV28 and TRBJ2-3): DVKVTQSSRYLVKRTGEKVFLECVQDMDHENMFWYRQDPGLGLRLIYFSYDVKMKEKGDIPEGYSVSREKKERFSLILESASTNQTSMYLCASRQQDTQYFGPGTRLTVL.

This clone was recorded a few times. The chain combines TRBV2 with TRBJ2-5; 8 nucleotides match TRBD2. The CDR3 spans 14 residues. Germline V gives CDR1 SNHLY, CDR2 FYNNEI. V lost 3 bases to trimming and J lost 2 bases; unmatched junction nucleotides: 2. CDR3 in DNA: TGTGCCAGCAGTGACACTAGCGGACAAGAGACCCAGTACTTC. Amino acids: CASSDTSGQETQYF.

This chain connects TRBV7-3 to TRBJ2-7, with 8 positions matching TRBD2. The CDR3 totals 13 residues. Trimming at V came to 4 bases and at J to 7 bases, leaving 6 bases not matched to a gene. From germline, CDR1 is SGHTA and CDR2 FQGTGA. The CDR3 sequence is CASSSASGSEQYF. DNA of the CDR3: TGTGCCAGCAGCTCTGCCAGCGGGAGTGAGCAGTACTTC.

The CDR3 DNA follows: TGTGCCAGCACGTCACACCAGGGACAGGGGATTCAGCCCCAGCATTTT. It codes for CASTSHQGQGIQPQHF. The chain couples TRBV28 to TRBJ1-5, with 10 bases lining up with TRBD1. The V and J ends lost 7 bases and 6 bases, in that order; junction bases with no gene match: 12. The CDR3 spans 16 residues. Looked up from germline, CDR1 is MDHEN and CDR2 is SYDVKM.

The chain combines TRBV18 with TRBJ2-3, with D possibly TRBD1 on 5 matching bases. Deletions cut 3 bases from V and 1 base from J, with 8 bases between. The CDR3 runs 14 residues. Germline V gene lookup returns CDR1 KGHSH and CDR2 LQKENI. The CDR3 sequence: CASSPETGTDTQYF. The CDR3 nucleotides are TGTGCCAGCTCACCTGAGACAGGCACAGATACGCAGTATTTT.

This clone was seen only a few times. The gene calls are TRBV15 and TRBJ2-7, with 9 bases aligning to TRBD1. V lost 8 bases, J lost 1 base, and 6 bases stayed unmatched. Germline-derived CDR1 and CDR2 are LNHNV and YYDKDF (reference sequence). This CDR3 region has 14 residues. Here the CDR3 reads CATDTGTGSYEQYF. In DNA, the CDR3 is TGTGCCACCGACACCGGGACAGGGTCCTACGAGCAGTACTTC. Combining the CDR3 with reference TRBV15 and TRBJ2-7 gives the whole variable domain DAMVIQNPRYQVTQFGKPVTLSCSQTLNHNVMYWYQQKSSQAPKLLFHYYDKDFNNEADTPDNFQSRRPNTSFCFLDIRSPGLGDTAMYLCATDTGTGSYEQYFGPGTRLTVT.

The V gene is TRBV9, the J gene TRBJ2-5; D may be TRBD2 (7 bases). Germline loops: CDR1 SGDLS, CDR2 YYNGEE. Trimming shortened V by 0 bases and J by 2 bases, and 26 bases separated the two germline ends. The CDR3 totals 20 residues. The CDR3 loop is CASSVEGGGVARETQETQYF. CDR3 DNA sequence: TGTGCCAGCAGCGTAGAGGGGGGCGGTGTCGCGCGGGAGACTCAAGAGACCCAGTACTTC.

The chain is built from TRBV18 and TRBJ2-3; D is possibly TRBD2 (6 bases). The CDR3 length is 15 residues. Germline V gene data show CDR1 as KGHSH and CDR2 as LQKENI. Deletions cut 3 bases from V and 3 bases from J, with 13 bases between. The CDR3, as DNA: TGTGCCAGCTCACCGGGGGGTGTGAGGACAGATACGCAGTATTTT. Translated, it gives CASSPGGVRTDTQYF.

V and J are TRBV10-3 and TRBJ2-7; D remains unclear. V lost 3 bases, J lost 4 bases, and 13 bases lay in between. The CDR3 runs to 14 residues. Looked up from germline, CDR1 is ENHRY and CDR2 is SYGVKD. The CDR3 region has the DNA TGTGCCATCAGTGACCGGATGTCCGGGTACGAGCAGTACTTC. Translated, it gives CAISDRMSGYEQYF.

This clone was found once. The rearrangement joins TRBV30 to TRBJ2-7, with a tentative D call TRBD2 (6 bases). V shed 2 bases and J shed 3 bases, with 14 bases lying between them. The CDR3 loop spans 14 amino acids. The germline gives CDR1 GTSNPN, CDR2 SVGIG (reference sequence). The CDR3 DNA sequence: TGTGCCTGGAGTAGGACTAACTCCGGCTACGAGCAGTACTTC. Translation gives CAWSRTNSGYEQYF.

The V call is TRBV6-5, the J call TRBJ2-1; 10 bases agree with TRBD2. Per germline, CDR1 MNHEY and CDR2 SVGAGI. The V and J ends lost 6 bases and 10 bases, in that order; junction bases with no gene match: 12. This CDR3 has 15 amino acids. The CDR3 DNA reads as TGTGCCAGCAGCCGTGCTAGCGGGGGCCGGAGGGAGCAGTTCTTC. As protein: CASSRASGGRREQFF.

This rearrangement joins TRBV5-1 to TRBJ1-3; 10 bases are a match to TRBD1. V dropped 5 bases and J dropped 0; count of bases not matched to a gene: 2. Germline CDR1 is SGHRS and CDR2 is YFSETQ. CDR3 length: 15 amino acids. The CDR3 DNA reads TGCGCCAGCAGTGGGACAGGGGTCTCTGGAAACACCATATATTTT. It codes for CASSGTGVSGNTIYF.

The chain has TRBV14 and TRBJ2-1, with TRBD2 matching over 8 bases. The CDR3 contains 17 residues. V was pared by 3 bases and J by 4 bases, with 11 bases of the junction left unmatched. The V gene's germline CDR1 is SGHDN and CDR2 FVKESK. CDR3 protein: CASSHDRRLAGYNEQFF. The DNA for the CDR3 is TGTGCCAGCAGCCACGACCGTCGGCTAGCGGGTTACAATGAGCAGTTCTTC.